The 21 T cell receptor beta chains reported below all come from one sample, sequenced in a study of regulatory T cells in long-lasting Graves disease. The authors built TCR beta libraries using iRepertoire HTBI primers and Arm-PCR of CDR3 regions. TCRdb recomputed calls from the multiplex PCR reads with MiXCR, one row per CDR3 protein. Here the sample spans about 240,000 distinct CDR3 sequences, around 20% being singletons. Sample time point: newly diagnosed GD, antithyroid drugs for less than 3 months. The TCR library was made from RNA extracted from PBMCs. This material consisted of peripheral blood mononuclear cells (PBMCs), taken at new diagnosis, from a patient treated with antithyroid drugs. Receptors originate from a female donor with Graves disease.

In its sample, this clonotype was seen many times. CDR3 protein: CASSLPTGRIYEQFF. CDR3 in DNA: TGTGCCAGCAGCTTACCCACGGGCCGAATCTATGAGCAGTTCTTC. The genes are TRBV7-9 and TRBJ2-1; the D is unclear. Trimming took 2 bases from V and 8 from J, leaving 16 bases between them. Germline V lookup: CDR1 SEHNR, CDR2 FQNEAQ (reference sequence). This CDR3 is 15 amino acids long.

This clonotype was counted once. Only one base separates this from a far larger clonotype, so it likely reflects a read error. No conserved phenylalanine or tryptophan is present at the end of the CDR3, so a read error is the likely explanation. V and J are TRBV20-1 and TRBJ2-3; 7 bases match TRBD1. The J call is in doubt because the DNA end fits TRBJ1-1 better. The CDR3 loop spans 13 amino acids. CDR1 and CDR2 from the germline V gene are DFQATT and SNEGSKA (reference sequence). CDR3 coding DNA: TGCAGTGCTAGAACACAGGGGAATCGCGCAGCTTTCCTT. It specifies CSARTQGNRAAFL.

V is TRBV19 and J is TRBJ2-7; 9 positions agree with TRBD1. Germline V gene lookup returns CDR1 LNHDA and CDR2 SQIVND (reference sequence). The CDR3 loop spans 15 amino acids. The trim removed 3 bases at V and 4 bases at J, leaving 7 bases unmatched. The CDR3 spells CASSITGQGEYEQYF. The CDR3 DNA reads TGTGCCAGTAGTATCACGGGACAGGGTGAATACGAGCAGTACTTC.

As concerns this clonotype: This clone may be a read error of a much larger clone one base away. The CDR3 DNA is TGTGCCGCCAGTGCCAACCCGGGCCCAGATACGCAGTATTTT. Translated, it gives CAASANPGPDTQYF. The V and J genes are TRBV24-1 and TRBJ2-3; D is ambiguous. Germline lookup yields CDR1 KGHDR and CDR2 SFDVKD. The CDR3 contains 14 residues.

This chain joins TRBV12-3 or TRBV12-4 and TRBJ2-4; perhaps TRBD2 as D (7 bases). Between the trimmed V and J ends, which lost 1 base and 0 bases, there was a span of 10 bases. The CDR3 covers 16 residues. The DNA for the CDR3 is TGTGCCAGCAGTTTAGGGGGGGGCTTAGCCAAAAACATTCAGTACTTC. Translated: CASSLGGGLAKNIQYF.

There are many counts of this clonotype. This chain connects TRBV6-1 to TRBJ2-7; D is possibly TRBD2 (6 bases). Trimming pared 11 bases from V and 0 bases from J, leaving 23 bases between. The length of the CDR3 is 16 residues. Germline loops: CDR1 MNHNS, CDR2 SASEGT. The CDR3 DNA is TGTGCCCAACGAGGAGTTACCGGGAGCCTCTCCTACGAGCAGTACTTC. Translation: CAQRGVTGSLSYEQYF.

This clonotype was observed at least ten times. V is TRBV18 and J is TRBJ2-5; the D is unclear. CDR1 and CDR2 (germline): KGHSH, LQKENI. This CDR3 is 14 amino acids long. V was cut by 3 bases and J by 5 bases, with 13 bases left in between. Here the CDR3 DNA reads TGTGCCAGCTCACCCCGACGGAATGGGGAGACCCAGTACTTC. Protein product: CASSPRRNGETQYF.

Ten or more counts support this clonotype. The rearrangement joins TRBV12-3 or TRBV12-4 to TRBJ2-3; D may be TRBD1 (6 bases). CDR3 length: 15 amino acids. V was shortened by 2 bases and J by 5 bases, with 14 bases between the two germline ends. CDR3 sequence (DNA): TGTGCCAGCAGTTTAACAGGGCCCGTAGGAGATACGCAGTATTTT. It codes for CASSLTGPVGDTQYF.

This clonotype was seen a handful of times. The CDR3 DNA is TGTGCCAGCAGTTACTCGGGACAGGGCTGGGAGACCCAGTACTTC. Its translation: CASSYSGQGWETQYF. The chain employs TRBV6-5 and TRBJ2-5; 9 bases agree with TRBD1. Per germline, CDR1 MNHEY and CDR2 SVGAGI. The length of the CDR3 is 15 residues. V lost 0 bases and J lost 5; bases outside the gene matches: 4.

This clonotype has just a few counts. The chain's CDR3 is CASSIAGGPYNEQFF. DNA of the CDR3: TGTGCCAGTAGTATAGCCGGGGGCCCCTACAATGAGCAGTTCTTC. The chain combines TRBV19 with TRBJ2-1; D may correspond to TRBD1 or TRBD2 (6 bases each). CDR1 and CDR2 (germline): LNHDA, SQIVND (reference sequence). V was pared by 1 base and J by 2 bases, with 9 bases between. The CDR3 consists of 15 residues.

This clonotype was counted a few times. With a much larger clone just one base away, this may be a read error. The V and J genes are TRBV14 and TRBJ2-5, with D unclear. V lost 0 bases and J 5 bases, leaving 7 bases between the germline ends. This CDR3 is 13 amino acids long. Per germline, CDR1 SGHDN and CDR2 FVKESK. CDR3 protein: CASSQDLRETQYF. Written as DNA, the CDR3 is TGTGCCAGCAGCCAAGACCTTAGGGAGACCCAGTACTTC.

In regard to this clonotype: A much larger clone is a single base away; this may be a read error. This chain joins TRBV10-3 and TRBJ2-1; the D gene is possibly TRBD2 (6 bases). The J call is doubtful: the DNA matches TRBJ2-5 better. The CDR3 is 15 amino acids. CDR1 is ENHRY, CDR2 SYGVKD, per germline. DNA of the CDR3: TGTGCCGTCAGTGAGTCCCGGGGGATGAAGGAGACCCAGTACTTC. Protein: CAVSESRGMKETQYF.

This clonotype occurred many times. The V gene is TRBV28, the J gene TRBJ2-1, with a tentative D call TRBD2 (5 bases). This CDR3 has 13 residues. Germline CDR1 is MDHEN and CDR2 is SYDVKM. Trimming took off 10 bases at V and 0 bases at J, with 10 bases between the two ends. CDR3 sequence: CATVRDSYNEQFF. CDR3 sequence (DNA): TGTGCCACAGTCCGGGACTCCTACAATGAGCAGTTCTTC.

V usage is TRBV6-5 and J usage is TRBJ2-5, with 10 positions matching TRBD2. V lost 3 bases, J lost 8 bases, and 3 bases stayed unmatched. This CDR3 has 13 amino acids. Germline loops: CDR1 MNHEY, CDR2 SVGAGI. CDR3 sequence reads: CASSYSSGGTQYF. CDR3 bases: TGTGCCAGCAGTTATTCTAGCGGGGGTACCCAGTACTTC.

This clonotype has ten or more counts. The chain carries TRBV24-1 and TRBJ1-1, with D unresolved. The CDR3 consists of 12 residues. The germline V gene encodes CDR1 KGHDR and CDR2 SFDVKD. V was trimmed by 10 bases and J by 5 bases, leaving 13 bases between them. DNA for the CDR3: TGTGCCACTAGTTTAGGAGGGACTGAAGCTTTCTTT. It translates to CATSLGGTEAFF.

V usage is TRBV24-1 and J usage is TRBJ2-2, with TRBD2 matching over 8 bases. The ends lost 3 bases at V and 4 bases at J; junction bases unmatched: 9. The CDR3 runs to 17 residues. The germline gives CDR1 KGHDR, CDR2 SFDVKD. The CDR3 DNA is TGTGCCACCAGTGATACTAGAGCGGGAGTTGGCACCGGGGAGCTGTTTTTT. It codes for CATSDTRAGVGTGELFF.

The chain uses TRBV5-4 and TRBJ2-2, with 8 bases fitting TRBD2. There are 14 residues in the CDR3. The J segment lost 4 bases and the V segment lost 3 bases, leaving 2 bases of the junction unmatched. Per germline, CDR1 SGHNT and CDR2 YYREEE (reference sequence). CDR3 nucleotide sequence: TGTGCCAGCAGCTCGGGGGGGATCACCGGGGAGCTGTTTTTT. Translated: CASSSGGITGELFF.

The chain links TRBV19 to TRBJ2-7; the D gene is possibly TRBD1 (5 bases). CDR1 is LNHDA, CDR2 SQIVND, per germline (reference sequence). V lost 6 bases and J 3 bases, leaving 12 bases between the germline ends. The CDR3 is made up of 13 amino acids. The CDR3 reads CASSRQKNYEQYF. Here the CDR3 DNA reads TGTGCCAGTAGCCGACAGAAAAACTACGAGCAGTACTTC. Supplemented by reference TRBV19 and TRBJ2-7, the full variable domain reads DGGITQSPKYLFRKEGQNVTLSCEQNLNHDAMYWYRQDPGQGLRLIYYSQIVNDFQKGDIAEGYSVSREKKESFPLTVTSAQKNPTAFYLCASSRQKNYEQYFGPGTRLTVT.

Points on this clonotype: Germline is not matched at one junction end, which may reflect a read error. The V call is TRBV27, the J call TRBJ1-5, with D hard to call. Germline V gene data show CDR1 as MNHEY and CDR2 as SMNVEV (reference sequence). This CDR3 is 15 amino acids long. The DNA of the CDR3 is TGTGCCAGCAGTGATTACGGAGGTTCTGATCAGCCCCAGCAGTTT. Amino acids: CASSDYGGSDQPQQF.

As to this clonotype: This may be a read error, as it is one base from a much larger clone. This chain links TRBV28 with TRBJ1-3; TRBD1 aligns across 7 bases. After removal of 2 bases from V and 3 bases from J, the junction contained 7 bases not matched to a gene. Looked up from germline, CDR1 is MDHEN and CDR2 is SYDVKM. This CDR3 region has 16 residues. CDR3 in amino acids: CASSLSQGDFGNTIYF. The CDR3 DNA is TGTGCCAGCAGTTTAAGCCAGGGGGACTTTGGAAACACCATATATTTT.

The V gene is TRBV7-2, the J gene TRBJ2-1; TRBD2 agrees at 8 bases. The V segment lost 7 bases and the J segment 3 bases; nucleotides outside the gene matches: 5. Germline V gives CDR1 SGHTA, CDR2 FQGNSA. This CDR3 spans 14 amino acids. CDR3 residues: CASTGRGGYNEQFF. CDR3 sequence (DNA): TGTGCCAGCACCGGACGGGGGGGCTACAATGAGCAGTTCTTC.